The 25 T cell receptor beta chains listed next were all sequenced from one sample in a study of blood T cell repertoires in COVID-19. TCRdb keeps only in-frame clones here, not all; method: immunoSEQ multiplex PCR. The table has roughly 100,000 clones, approximately 92% seen once. Sequenced sample: peripheral blood. The origin of the receptors is a man younger than 35 with acute or convalescent COVID-19.

The chain is built from TRBV7-9 and TRBJ1-1; a weak D match, TRBD1 (5 bases). CDR3 size: 19 residues. Trimming pared 4 bases from V and 0 bases from J, leaving 24 bases between. The germline gives CDR1 SEHNR, CDR2 FQNEAQ (reference sequence). CDR3 coding DNA: TGTGCCAGCAGCTGGCGCCGGGCGGCAGGGCTTATCATGAACACTGAAGCTTTCTTT. Amino acid sequence: CASSWRRAAGLIMNTEAFF.

This clone appeared once. The V gene is TRBV21-1, the J gene TRBJ2-5; TRBD1, the table's D call, was not compared with the DNA. TRBV21-1 is an annotated pseudogene. The CDR3 has 15 amino acids. The CDR3 loop is CASSKEAWAEETQYF. In DNA form, the CDR3 reads TGTGCCAGCAGCAAAGAGGCGTGGGCAGAAGAGACCCAGTACTTC.

The J gene is TRBJ1-4, the V gene TRBV11-3; maybe TRBD1 (5 bases). There are 17 residues in the CDR3. CDR1 and CDR2 from the germline V gene are SGHNT and YENEEA. V was shortened by 2 bases and J by 0 bases, with 13 bases between the two germline ends. The chain's CDR3 is CASSLPTGLATNEKLFF. Here the CDR3 DNA reads TGTGCCAGCAGCTTACCGACGGGACTTGCAACTAATGAAAAACTGTTTTTT.

This clone was recorded once. The rearrangement links TRBV2 to TRBJ2-1; 10 bases line up with TRBD2. The CDR3 consists of 15 residues. The germline V gene has CDR1 SNHLY and CDR2 FYNNEI. J was trimmed by 10 bases and V by 1 base; bases with no gene match: 7. In DNA, the CDR3 is TGTGCCAGCAGTGAAGAGCGGGGGGGCCCGCCGGAGCAGTTCTTC. This gives the protein CASSEERGGPPEQFF.

This sequence joins TRBV24-1 and TRBJ2-5; the match to TRBD2 covers 7 bases. This CDR3 contains 14 residues. CDR1 is KGHDR and CDR2 is SFDVKD in the germline V gene. V was pared by 9 bases and J by 2 bases, with 8 bases of the junction left unmatched. CDR3 sequence: CATCLGAGQETQYF. The CDR3 DNA is TGTGCCACCTGTCTCGGAGCGGGGCAAGAGACCCAGTACTTC.

This chain links TRBV27 with TRBJ1-2; D unclear. In germline, CDR1 is MNHEY, CDR2 SMNVEV (reference sequence). V lost 1 base and J lost 7, with 10 bases in between. The CDR3 has 13 residues. This CDR3 reads CASSLWAGSGYTF. The CDR3 coding sequence is TGTGCCAGCAGTTTATGGGCAGGTAGTGGCTACACCTTC.

The chain carries TRBV18 and TRBJ2-7, with 13 bases that match TRBD2. CDR1 and CDR2 (germline): KGHSH, LQKENI. The CDR3 totals 15 residues. J was trimmed by 5 bases and V by 3 bases; bases with no gene match: 4. CDR3 nucleotides: TGTGCCAGCTCACCGGGACTAGCGGGAATCCACGAGCAGTACTTC. Protein: CASSPGLAGIHEQYF.

The rearrangement uses TRBV9 and TRBJ1-3; 7 bases line up with TRBD1. The ends lost 3 bases at V and 2 bases at J; junction bases unmatched: 8. This CDR3 is built from 16 residues. The germline V gene has CDR1 SGDLS and CDR2 YYNGEE. CDR3 in DNA: TGTGCCAGCAGCGCCCGGGTCCAGGGGGCTGGAAACACCATATATTTT. Residues: CASSARVQGAGNTIYF. Complete variable domain (other parts from reference TRBV9 and TRBJ1-3): DSGVTQTPKHLITATGQRVTLRCSPRSGDLSVYWYQQSLDQGLQFLIQYYNGEERAKGNILERFSAQQFPDLHSELNLSSLELGDSALYFCASSARVQGAGNTIYFGEGSWLTVV.

V usage is TRBV6-5 and J usage is TRBJ2-3, with D possibly TRBD2 on 7 matching bases. Germline V gene data show CDR1 as MNHEY and CDR2 as SVGAGI. With 7 bases removed from V and 8 bases from J, the gap between germline ends came to 13 bases. The CDR3 has 12 amino acids. The CDR3 spells CASTGGPSTQYF. In DNA form, the CDR3 reads TGTGCCAGCACGGGGGGCCCCAGTACGCAGTATTTT.

The chain joins TRBV3-1 (or the pseudogene TRBV3-2) to TRBJ2-7; D gene uncertain. Germline V gene data show CDR1 as LGHDT and CDR2 as YNNKEL (reference sequence). The ends were cut back, 1 base at V and 4 bases at J, with 5 bases in the middle. This CDR3 is 12 amino acids long. The chain's CDR3 is CASSQGAYEQYF. The CDR3 DNA reads as TGTGCCAGCAGCCAAGGAGCGTACGAGCAGTACTTC.

The chain has TRBV6-4 and TRBJ1-5; possible D gene TRBD1, 5 bases. CDR3 length equals 17 residues. V was cut by 4 bases and J by 1 base, with 17 bases left in between. From germline, CDR1 is MRHNA and CDR2 SNTAGT. The CDR3 DNA follows: TGTGCCAGCAGTGCCCAGTTGTGGCGGGGGAGCAATCAGCCCCAGCATTTT. This gives the protein CASSAQLWRGSNQPQHF.

The chain links TRBV27 to TRBJ1-5; 9 bases agree with TRBD1. CDR1 and CDR2 (germline): MNHEY, SMNVEV (reference sequence). The CDR3 extends over 14 amino acids. V shed 6 bases and J 6 bases; nucleotides not matched to a gene: 6. CDR3 residues: CASSITGGGQPQHF. The CDR3 nucleotides read TGTGCCAGCAGCATCACAGGGGGCGGTCAGCCCCAGCATTTT.

A remark on this clone: This specimen includes other DNA sequences encoding the same CDR3. The chain couples TRBV18 to TRBJ2-2; D unresolved. Trimming left V 1 base short and J 5 bases short, with 5 bases between. The CDR3 length is 13 residues. Germline V gene data show CDR1 as KGHSH and CDR2 as LQKENI. CDR3 protein: CASSPRETGELFF. The CDR3 nucleotides read TGTGCCAGCTCACCACGCGAGACCGGGGAGCTGTTTTTT.

The V gene is TRBV5-1, the J gene TRBJ1-2, with 8 positions matching TRBD1. V shed 2 bases, J shed 7 bases, and the junction held 1 base outside the gene matches. Germline-derived CDR1 and CDR2 are SGHRS and YFSETQ. This CDR3 is 12 amino acids long. The CDR3 protein is CASSFQGAGYTF. CDR3 coding DNA: TGCGCCAGCAGCTTCCAGGGGGCTGGCTACACCTTC.

The chain links TRBV14 to TRBJ2-1; 15 nucleotides match TRBD2. V lost 3 bases, J lost 7 bases, and 10 bases stayed unmatched. The CDR3 runs to 18 residues. Germline V CDR1 and CDR2: SGHDN, FVKESK. The CDR3 sequence: CASSHRGLAGGLGNEQFF. CDR3 nucleotides: TGTGCCAGCAGCCACCGGGGACTAGCGGGAGGCTTGGGGAATGAGCAGTTCTTC.

The rearrangement joins TRBV20-1 to TRBJ2-5, with a weak D call TRBD2 (5 bases). This CDR3 contains 11 residues. Germline CDR1 reads DFQATT; CDR2 reads SNEGSKA (reference sequence). V shed 3 bases and J shed 5 bases, with 7 bases lying between them. As DNA, the CDR3 is TGCAGTGCTAGGAGGGAGGAGACCCAGTACTTC. Its protein is CSARREETQYF.

The chain has TRBV7-2 and TRBJ2-3; no reliable D call. This CDR3 is built from 12 residues. V lost 5 bases to trimming and J lost 2 bases, with 5 bases between them. Germline CDR1 is SGHTA and CDR2 is FQGNSA. The CDR3 DNA sequence: TGTGCCAGCAGCCCTACCACAGATACGCAGTATTTT. It codes for CASSPTTDTQYF.

The chain couples TRBV5-5 to TRBJ2-1; the match to TRBD2 covers 8 bases. The V segment lost 3 bases and the J segment 7 bases; nucleotides outside the gene matches: 6. Germline CDR1 SGHKS, CDR2 YYEKEE (reference sequence). This CDR3 spans 14 amino acids. This chain's CDR3 is CASSSLLAVNEQFF. CDR3 in DNA: TGTGCCAGCAGCTCCCTACTAGCGGTAAATGAGCAGTTCTTC. Variable domain in full (rest from reference TRBV5-5 and TRBJ2-1): DAGVTQSPTHLIKTRGQQVTLRCSPISGHKSVSWYQQVLGQGPQFIFQYYEKEERGRGNFPDRFSARQFPNYSSELNVNALLLGDSALYLCASSSLLAVNEQFFGPGTRLTVL.

The chain carries TRBV10-1 and TRBJ2-2; 10 bases fit TRBD2. Germline V lookup: CDR1 WNHNN, CDR2 SYGVQD (reference sequence). The CDR3 runs 16 residues. Germline trimming cut 0 bases from V and 5 bases from J; bases unmatched to any gene: 3. DNA for the CDR3: TGCGCCAGCAGTGAGTCTAGCGGGAGGTTAACCGGGGAGCTGTTTTTT. Protein sequence: CASSESSGRLTGELFF.

The V and J genes are TRBV6-1 and TRBJ2-1; 8 bases fit TRBD1. The germline gives CDR1 MNHNS, CDR2 SASEGT. V was pared by 4 bases and J by 6 bases, with 14 bases of the junction left unmatched. The CDR3 is 17 amino acids. CDR3 nucleotide sequence: TGTGCCAGCAGTGCCAGGACAGGGTTTCAAGGGATCAATGAGCAGTTCTTC. It encodes CASSARTGFQGINEQFF.

The rearrangement joins TRBV6-6 to TRBJ2-1; 11 bases line up with TRBD2. Losses at the gene ends were 7 bases for V and 5 bases for J; bases not matched to a gene: 7. This CDR3 spans 15 amino acids. The germline CDR1 and CDR2 sequences are MNHNY and SVGAGI (reference sequence). The CDR3 reads CASILSLAGDNEQFF. CDR3 nucleotide sequence: TGTGCCAGCATCCTCTCACTAGCGGGAGACAATGAGCAGTTCTTC.

This rearrangement joins TRBV6-6 to TRBJ2-3; the D is unclear. Trimming left V 8 bases short and J 5 bases short, with 8 bases between. This CDR3 has 11 amino acids. The germline V gene encodes CDR1 MNHNY and CDR2 SVGAGI (reference sequence). This CDR3 is CASLRGDTQYF. DNA for the CDR3: TGTGCCAGCCTACGAGGAGATACGCAGTATTTT.

The chain has TRBV5-4 and TRBJ1-6; the match to TRBD1 covers 7 bases. CDR3 length: 15 residues. Germline CDR1 SGHNT, CDR2 YYREEE (reference sequence). V was pared by 4 bases and J by 5 bases, with 6 bases of the junction left unmatched. This CDR3 reads CASSADRVNNSPLHF. DNA of the CDR3: TGTGCCAGCAGCGCAGACAGGGTAAATAATTCACCCCTCCACTTT.

This clone was picked up a small number of times. The chain combines TRBV3-1 (or the pseudogene TRBV3-2) with TRBJ2-7; D gene uncertain. Germline V CDR1 and CDR2: LGHDT, YNNKEL (reference sequence). V lost 3 bases to trimming and J lost 2 bases, with 11 bases between them. CDR3 length equals 14 residues. CDR3 DNA: TGTGCCAGCAGCCATTCGACACCCACCTACGAGCAGTACTTC. Its translation: CASSHSTPTYEQYF.

This rearrangement joins TRBV11-3 to TRBJ2-2, with TRBD1 matching 7 bases. The CDR3 runs 19 residues. V lost 5 bases, J lost 2 bases, and 17 bases stayed unmatched. Germline V lookup: CDR1 SGHNT, CDR2 YENEEA. The CDR3 here is CASSTRPGTAPENTGELFF. In nucleotides, the CDR3 is TGTGCCAGCAGCACACGACCCGGGACAGCCCCTGAAAACACCGGGGAGCTGTTTTTT.